The 30 T cell receptor beta chains below were found in one sample sequenced in a study of T cells in Graves' hyperthyroidism and ophthalmopathy. What was amplified from RNA transcripts were TCR beta CDR3 regions. First-round RT-PCR targeting the TCR CDR3 was performed with the HTBI primer set. Via MiXCR, TCRdb re-called the multiplex PCR reads, giving one row per CDR3 protein. The table has a few hundred thousand distinct CDR3 sequences, 15% seen once. The sequenced sample was blood. These receptors were collected from a woman in her twenties or thirties with Graves' hyperthyroidism.

Many counts were recorded for this clonotype. This chain connects TRBV28 to TRBJ2-3, with 11 bases lining up with TRBD2. Germline CDR1 reads MDHEN; CDR2 reads SYDVKM. Trimming removed 2 bases from V and 5 bases from J; junction bases left unmatched: 6. The CDR3 covers 16 residues. The CDR3 region has the DNA TGTGCCAGCAGTTTAGCGGTAGCGGGAGGGTTAGATACGCAGTATTTT. Protein sequence: CASSLAVAGGLDTQYF.

J is TRBJ1-2 and V is TRBV28; D is ambiguous. CDR1 is MDHEN, CDR2 SYDVKM, per germline. Trimming removed 3 bases from V and 3 bases from J, with 11 bases in between. This CDR3 is built from 14 residues. The chain's CDR3 is CASSFFSVDYGYTF. The DNA of the CDR3 is TGTGCCAGCAGTTTCTTCAGTGTAGACTATGGCTACACCTTC.

A single count supports this clonotype. The CDR3 loop is CASSQDPGRGPGNTIYF. The DNA for the CDR3 is TGTGCCAGCAGCCAAGATCCAGGACGGGGGCCTGGAAACACCATATATTTT. The chain has TRBV3-1 and TRBJ1-3, with D perhaps TRBD1 (6 bases). The CDR3 sequence is 17 residues long. V was shortened by 0 bases and J by 2 bases, with 14 bases between the two germline ends. Germline V CDR1 and CDR2: LGHDT, YNNKEL (reference sequence).

This clonotype was recorded a few times. The chain joins TRBV6-1 to TRBJ1-4, with unresolved D. The CDR3 is 15 residues long. V lost 2 bases and J 8 bases, leaving 15 bases between the germline ends. Per germline, CDR1 MNHNS and CDR2 SASEGT. Written as DNA, the CDR3 is TGTGCCAGCAGTGAAATTGGGAATCGAATGGAAAAACTGTTTTTT. It codes for CASSEIGNRMEKLFF.

Many counts were recorded for this clonotype. The chain uses TRBV12-3 or TRBV12-4 and TRBJ2-2; TRBD1 matches 9 bases. V dropped 6 bases and J dropped 7; count of bases not matched to a gene: 15. The CDR3 runs to 17 residues. In DNA form, the CDR3 reads TGTGCCAGCAGCCACAGGGGGCGCTCCATAGGAAGCGGGGAGCTGTTTTTT. Its protein is CASSHRGRSIGSGELFF.

V gene TRBV3-1 combines with J gene TRBJ1-1; weak D call: TRBD1 (5 bases). Deletions cut 1 base from V and 5 bases from J, with 11 bases between. The CDR3 runs to 14 residues. The germline V gene has CDR1 LGHDT and CDR2 YNNKEL (reference sequence). Here the CDR3 reads CASSQGGPNTEAFF. The CDR3 coding sequence is TGTGCCAGCAGCCAAGGGGGACCAAATACTGAAGCTTTCTTT. Full variable domain (missing parts from reference TRBV3-1 and TRBJ1-1): DTAVSQTPKYLVTQMGNDKSIKCEQNLGHDTMYWYKQDSKKFLKIMFSYNNKELIINETVPNRFSPKSPDKAHLNLHINSLELGDSAVYFCASSQGGPNTEAFFGQGTRLTVV.

This clonotype was counted only a few times. J is TRBJ2-7 and V is TRBV20-1, with 8 bases identical to TRBD1. This CDR3 region has 16 residues. Germline V gene sequence: CDR1 DFQATT, CDR2 SNEGSKA (reference sequence). Trimming took 3 bases from V and 0 from J; bases not matched to a gene: 10. This CDR3 is CSASRGPHTSSYEQYF. DNA for the CDR3: TGCAGTGCTAGCAGGGGGCCGCATACTAGCTCCTACGAGCAGTACTTC.

The rearrangement uses TRBV9 and TRBJ2-2, with 9 positions matching TRBD2. Trimming took 0 bases from V and 1 from J; bases not matched to a gene: 7. The germline gives CDR1 SGDLS, CDR2 YYNGEE. The CDR3 has 18 amino acids. The CDR3 coding sequence is TGTGCCAGCAGCGTAGGCCTAGCGGGAATCGGGAACACCGGGGAGCTGTTTTTT. It is translated as CASSVGLAGIGNTGELFF. Variable domain in full (rest from reference TRBV9 and TRBJ2-2): DSGVTQTPKHLITATGQRVTLRCSPRSGDLSVYWYQQSLDQGLQFLIQYYNGEERAKGNILERFSAQQFPDLHSELNLSSLELGDSALYFCASSVGLAGIGNTGELFFGEGSRLTVL.

This clonotype appeared many times. The chain recombines TRBV30 with TRBJ2-7, with D perhaps assigned TRBD1 or TRBD2 (6 bases each). V shed 2 bases and J shed 6 bases, with 14 bases lying between them. Per the germline V gene, CDR1 is GTSNPN and CDR2 is SVGIG (reference sequence). The CDR3 extends over 13 amino acids. CDR3 DNA: TGTGCCTGGAGTCCCCTAAGGGGGGCCGAGCAGTACTTC. This encodes CAWSPLRGAEQYF.

This clonotype was detected many times. This rearrangement joins TRBV2 to TRBJ2-1, with D perhaps TRBD2 (7 bases). The germline gives CDR1 SNHLY, CDR2 FYNNEI. Trimming left V 7 bases short and J 2 bases short, with 12 bases between. This CDR3 has 14 amino acids. In DNA form, the CDR3 reads TGTGCCAGCAAGAGCGGGGACACCTACAATGAGCAGTTCTTC. This encodes CASKSGDTYNEQFF.

Points on this clonotype: Compared with germline, one end of the junction differs, possibly owing to a read error. The chain joins TRBV5-1 to TRBJ2-4, with D possibly being TRBD1 or TRBD2 (5 bases each). CDR1 and CDR2 (germline): SGHRS, YFSETQ. The CDR3 spans 16 residues. Here the CDR3 DNA reads TGTGCCGGCAGCTTAGAGGGGCCTATGACCAAAAACATTCAGTACTTC. It translates to CAGSLEGPMTKNIQYF.

Remarks on this clonotype: A much more abundant neighbour one base away suggests this may be a read error. The genes are TRBV28 and TRBJ2-1, with 7 bases matching TRBD2. Germline CDR1 and CDR2: MDHEN and SYDVKM. The CDR3 loop spans 13 amino acids. The CDR3 here is CVSSLGREPEQFF. DNA for the CDR3: TGTGTCAGCAGTTTGGGGCGGGAGCCTGAGCAGTTCTTC.

Only a few counts were recorded for this clonotype. V gene TRBV11-3 combines with J gene TRBJ2-1, with 12 bases fitting TRBD2. The junction had 5 bases not matched to a gene; V was cut back by 5 bases and J by 6 bases. This CDR3 comprises 15 residues. Germline values: CDR1 SGHNT, CDR2 YENEEA. As DNA, the CDR3 is TGTGCCAGCAGCACCCGACTAGCGGGAGTCAATGAGCAGTTCTTC. Translation: CASSTRLAGVNEQFF.

In its sample, this clonotype was seen many times. This chain connects TRBV7-2 to TRBJ2-3; TRBD1 agrees at 10 bases. This CDR3 contains 16 residues. V trimming: 6 bases; J trimming: 5 bases; junction bases outside the gene matches: 11. CDR1 SGHTA and CDR2 FQGNSA come from the germline V gene. The CDR3 spells CASRYSDRGRGDTQYF. As DNA, the CDR3 is TGTGCCAGCAGATACTCCGACAGGGGGCGAGGAGATACGCAGTATTTT.

V usage is TRBV6-1 and J usage is TRBJ2-7, with 11 bases matching TRBD1. Unmatched junction bases numbered 3, after V lost 11 bases and J lost 3 bases. The length of the CDR3 is 12 residues. The germline CDR1 and CDR2 sequences are MNHNS and SASEGT. This CDR3 is CAGGTGGYEQYF. The CDR3 DNA reads TGTGCCGGCGGGACAGGGGGCTACGAGCAGTACTTC.

This clonotype was counted at least ten times. The V call is TRBV4-1, the J call TRBJ1-1; no clear D gene. The CDR3 spans 15 residues. CDR1 and CDR2 (germline): MGHRA, YSYEKL. The V and J ends lost 1 base and 3 bases respectively, with 12 bases between them. The CDR3 DNA reads as TGCGCCAGCAGCCAAGTCAGTGTCGAGGACACTGAAGCTTTCTTT. Protein product: CASSQVSVEDTEAFF.

J is TRBJ2-7 and V is TRBV19, with D perhaps matching TRBD1 or TRBD2 (5 bases each). Trimming removed 7 bases at V and 4 bases at J, with 17 bases between. CDR1 and CDR2 from the germline V gene are LNHDA and SQIVND (reference sequence). The length of the CDR3 is 14 residues. As DNA, the CDR3 is TGTGCCAGTAACACCGGGACGTCGCCATACGAGCAGTACTTC. Its protein is CASNTGTSPYEQYF.

The chain is built from TRBV29-1 and TRBJ1-1; 7 nucleotides agree with TRBD1. The length of the CDR3 is 15 residues. J gave up 0 bases and V 6 bases, and 10 bases lay outside the gene matches. Germline lookup yields CDR1 SQVTM and CDR2 ANQGSEA. The CDR3 here is CSVQYRGTLNTEAFF. The CDR3 DNA reads as TGCAGCGTACAATACAGGGGAACTTTGAACACTGAAGCTTTCTTT.

This clonotype came up many times. The chain joins TRBV2 to TRBJ2-3; TRBD2 aligns across 7 bases. Germline V gives CDR1 SNHLY, CDR2 FYNNEI. Losses at the gene ends were 7 bases for V and 1 base for J; bases not matched to a gene: 2. This CDR3 region has 13 residues. CDR3 sequence (DNA): TGTGCCAGCACGGCGGGAGGCACAGATACGCAGTATTTT. Encoded protein: CASTAGGTDTQYF.

This clonotype appeared once. This rearrangement joins TRBV5-1 to TRBJ1-2; D uncertain. V was shortened by 4 bases and J by 0 bases, with 10 bases between the two germline ends. Germline loops: CDR1 SGHRS, CDR2 YFSETQ. The length of the CDR3 is 14 residues. CDR3 sequence reads: CASSQDGANYGYTF. The DNA of the CDR3 is TGCGCCAGCAGCCAGGATGGTGCTAACTATGGCTACACCTTC.

This clonotype was found a few times. V gene TRBV30 combines with J gene TRBJ2-5; D ambiguous. The CDR3 totals 12 residues. Deletions cut 5 bases from V and 2 bases from J, with 9 bases between. Germline CDR1 reads GTSNPN; CDR2 reads SVGIG (reference sequence). CDR3 region: CAWGPRQETQYF. The CDR3 nucleotides read TGTGCCTGGGGCCCAAGGCAAGAGACCCAGTACTTC.

This clonotype was detected many times. CDR3 region: CARRRDRGNSNTEAFF. The CDR3 DNA sequence: TGTGCCAGGAGGCGGGACAGGGGGAACTCGAACACTGAAGCTTTCTTT. The J gene is TRBJ1-1, the V gene TRBV19; TRBD1 agrees at 11 bases. V lost 9 bases to trimming and J lost 1 base; unmatched junction nucleotides: 10. The CDR3 length is 16 residues. The germline V gene has CDR1 LNHDA and CDR2 SQIVND (reference sequence).

This clonotype was seen many times. CDR3 in amino acids: CASSLGTGGHSNQPQHF. In nucleotides, the CDR3 is TGTGCCAGCAGCTTAGGGACAGGGGGGCATAGCAATCAGCCCCAGCATTTT. The gene calls are TRBV5-5 and TRBJ1-5, with 11 bases lining up with TRBD1. Looked up from germline, CDR1 is SGHKS and CDR2 is YYEKEE (reference sequence). The CDR3 totals 17 residues. J gave up 0 bases and V 2 bases, and 4 bases lay outside the gene matches.

This clonotype was counted many times. V and J are TRBV7-2 and TRBJ2-7, with 11 bases lining up with TRBD2. From germline, CDR1 is SGHTA and CDR2 FQGNSA. The CDR3 is 17 residues long. V was clipped by 0 bases and J by 5 bases; unmatched bases: 9. DNA for the CDR3: TGTGCCAGCAGCTTAGCCCTTACTAGCGGGAGAGGGAACGAGCAGTACTTC. Encoded protein: CASSLALTSGRGNEQYF.

The V call is TRBV29-1, the J call TRBJ2-3, with TRBD2 identical over 12 bases. The J segment lost 3 bases and the V segment lost 4 bases, leaving 5 bases of the junction unmatched. The CDR3 totals 15 residues. Looked up from germline, CDR1 is SQVTM and CDR2 is ANQGSEA. DNA of the CDR3: TGCAGCGTTGGACTAGCGGGAGCGTCTACAGATACGCAGTATTTT. This gives the protein CSVGLAGASTDTQYF.

CDR3 protein: CSAKGVARDYNEQFF. The CDR3, as DNA: TGCAGTGCCAAGGGTGTAGCGAGAGACTACAATGAGCAGTTCTTC. This chain joins TRBV20-1 and TRBJ2-1; tentative D call: TRBD2 (5 bases). Germline values: CDR1 DFQATT, CDR2 SNEGSKA (reference sequence). Trimming shortened V by 6 bases and J by 3 bases, and 18 bases separated the two germline ends. This CDR3 comprises 15 residues.

Comments on this clonotype: The missing conserved phenylalanine or tryptophan at the end of this CDR3 makes a read error likely. The chain carries TRBV5-6 and TRBJ2-3; D gene uncertain. Trimming left V 2 bases short and J 6 bases short, with 7 bases between. CDR3 length: 12 amino acids. Germline V gene lookup returns CDR1 SGHDT and CDR2 YYEEEE. CDR3 loop: CASSFSRDTQYL. CDR3 bases: TGTGCCAGCAGCTTTTCGCGGGATACGCAGTATCTT.

This clonotype was seen a few times. This clone may be a read error of a much larger clone one base away. The chain employs TRBV7-2 and TRBJ2-1, with D perhaps matching TRBD1 (5 bases). The CDR3 has 16 residues. The V end lost 0 bases, the J end lost 3 bases, and 12 bases lay between the germline ends. Germline V gives CDR1 SGHTA, CDR2 FQGNSA. CDR3 sequence reads: CASSLAGLTDYNEQFF. In nucleotides, the CDR3 is TGTGCCAGCAGCTTAGCGGGGCTAACAGACTACAATGAGCAGTTCTTC.

This clonotype showed up just a few times. This chain links TRBV20-1 with TRBJ2-7; 7 bases line up with TRBD2. CDR1 is DFQATT, CDR2 SNEGSKA, per germline (reference sequence). The V and J ends lost 5 bases and 5 bases, in that order; junction bases with no gene match: 9. The CDR3 covers 13 residues. DNA of the CDR3: TGCAGTGCTCACGGCGGGAGTGACGACGAGCAGTACTTC. It specifies CSAHGGSDDEQYF.

The V and J genes are TRBV19 and TRBJ2-7, with 8 nucleotides matching TRBD2. Trimming at V came to 6 bases and at J to 0 bases, leaving 4 bases not matched to a gene. The CDR3 is made up of 14 amino acids. Germline V lookup: CDR1 LNHDA, CDR2 SQIVND (reference sequence). The CDR3 spells CASRPSGYSYEQYF. The DNA for the CDR3 is TGTGCCAGTAGACCTAGCGGGTACTCCTACGAGCAGTACTTC.